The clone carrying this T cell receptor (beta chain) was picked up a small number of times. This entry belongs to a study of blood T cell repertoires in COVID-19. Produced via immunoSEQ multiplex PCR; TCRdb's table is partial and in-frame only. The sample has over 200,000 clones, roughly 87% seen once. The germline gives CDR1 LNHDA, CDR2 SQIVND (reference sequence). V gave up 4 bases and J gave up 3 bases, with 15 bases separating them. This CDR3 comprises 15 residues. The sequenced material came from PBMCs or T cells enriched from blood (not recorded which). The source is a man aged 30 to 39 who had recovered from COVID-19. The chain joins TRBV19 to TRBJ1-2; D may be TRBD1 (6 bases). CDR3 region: CASSNPDRAYYGYTF. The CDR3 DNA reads TGTGCCAGTAGTAATCCGGACAGAGCATACTATGGCTACACCTTC.